These 32 T cell receptor beta chains originate from one sample sequenced in a study of PD-1 blockade in classical Hodgkin lymphoma. TCRdb keeps only in-frame clones here, not all; method: immunoSEQ multiplex PCR. The table has about 86,000 clones, roughly 90% seen once. Each patient experienced a relapse that followed autologous stem cell transplantation, and brentuximab vedotin exposure varied. This sample comprised peripheral blood mononuclear cells (PBMCs), obtained at baseline. These receptors originate from a human donor with classical Hodgkin lymphoma.

V usage is TRBV19 and J usage is TRBJ2-7; D is undetermined. This CDR3 has 12 residues. Trimming took 6 bases from V and 6 from J, leaving 12 bases between them. Germline V lookup: CDR1 LNHDA, CDR2 SQIVND (reference sequence). CDR3 sequence (DNA): TGTGCCAGTAGCACTATGCCCTCCGAGCAGTACTTC. Translating it yields CASSTMPSEQYF.

The genes are TRBV9 and TRBJ2-7, with 7 bases lining up with TRBD1. V shed 2 bases and J 5 bases; nucleotides not matched to a gene: 7. The length of the CDR3 is 14 residues. From germline, CDR1 is SGDLS and CDR2 YYNGEE. The CDR3 is CASSVRQGTDEQYF. CDR3 nucleotide sequence: TGTGCCAGCAGCGTCCGACAGGGAACGGACGAGCAGTACTTC.

The chain couples TRBV6-5 to TRBJ2-6, with 10 nucleotides matching TRBD1. Looked up from germline, CDR1 is MNHEY and CDR2 is SVGAGI. The CDR3 covers 15 residues. Germline trimming cut 10 bases from V and 0 bases from J; bases unmatched to any gene: 3. CDR3 nucleotide sequence: TGTGCCACCCGGACAGGGGGCTCTGGGGCCAACGTCCTGACTTTC. It codes for CATRTGGSGANVLTF.

CDR3 nucleotides: TGCAGTGCTAGTACTCAGTACGAGCAGTACTTC. This encodes CSASTQYEQYF. The gene calls are TRBV20-1 and TRBJ2-7; no reliable D call. The CDR3 loop spans 11 amino acids. V lost 3 bases and J lost 4, with 7 bases in between. The germline V gene has CDR1 DFQATT and CDR2 SNEGSKA (reference sequence).

J is TRBJ1-4 and V is TRBV19, with a weak D call TRBD1 (5 bases). Trimming removed 5 bases at V and 3 bases at J, with 19 bases between. This CDR3 region has 17 residues. Germline V CDR1 and CDR2: LNHDA, SQIVND (reference sequence). The CDR3 region is CASSDRSIGAANEKLFF. The CDR3, as DNA: TGTGCCAGTAGTGATCGGTCTATCGGGGCGGCTAATGAAAAACTGTTTTTT.

The chain links TRBV19 to TRBJ1-5, with D uncertain. The CDR3 has 14 amino acids. CDR1 and CDR2 (germline): LNHDA, SQIVND (reference sequence). The germline V and J ends were trimmed by 11 bases and 0 bases, with 14 bases remaining between them. The CDR3 DNA reads as TGTGCCTGGAGTGTCGGACCTAGCAATCAGCCCCAGCATTTT. Translating it yields CAWSVGPSNQPQHF.

By share, this clone counts as medium-sized (0.01 to 0.1%). The chain has TRBV10-2 and TRBJ2-7, with D possibly being TRBD1 (5 bases). Deletions cut 2 bases from V and 1 base from J, with 12 bases between. Germline-derived CDR1 and CDR2 are WSHSY and SAAADI. The CDR3 has 15 residues. The CDR3 nucleotides are TGCGCCAGCAGTGAGCTTTCGACAGTTTCCTACGAGCAGTACTTC. Translating gives CASSELSTVSYEQYF.

The chain carries TRBV2 and TRBJ2-7; 11 bases align to TRBD2. V trimming: 1 base; J trimming: 3 bases; junction bases outside the gene matches: 2. CDR3 size: 15 residues. Germline-derived CDR1 and CDR2 are SNHLY and FYNNEI. The DNA for the CDR3 is TGTGCCAGCAGTGAAGGAGGGACTAGCGGCTACGAGCAGTACTTC. It translates to CASSEGGTSGYEQYF.

J is TRBJ2-7 and V is TRBV7-9, with D possibly being TRBD2 (5 bases). This CDR3 contains 12 residues. Germline V gives CDR1 SEHNR, CDR2 FQNEAQ (reference sequence). Trimming cost V 5 bases and J 4 bases, with 9 bases left between them. DNA of the CDR3: TGTGCCAGCAGCCGTGGGAGTTACGAGCAGTACTTC. Translation gives CASSRGSYEQYF.

The chain combines TRBV2 with TRBJ1-1; weak D call: TRBD1 (6 bases). This CDR3 is built from 15 residues. V was clipped by 1 base and J by 4 bases, with 13 bases between them. CDR1 SNHLY and CDR2 FYNNEI come from the germline V gene. CDR3 region: CASSEDRVGGTEAFF. In DNA, the CDR3 is TGTGCCAGCAGTGAAGACAGGGTCGGAGGCACTGAAGCTTTCTTT.

This chain joins TRBV4-2 and TRBJ1-2, with 12 positions matching TRBD1. CDR3 length equals 18 residues. Germline CDR1 LGHNA, CDR2 YNFKEQ. Unmatched junction bases numbered 5, after V lost 0 bases and J lost 0 bases. The CDR3 loop reads CASSQDEGQGASNYGYTF. DNA for the CDR3: TGTGCCAGCAGCCAAGATGAGGGACAGGGGGCTTCTAACTATGGCTACACCTTC.

The J gene is TRBJ2-2, the V gene TRBV19, with 10 bases matching TRBD2. Trimming at V came to 3 bases and at J to 7 bases, leaving 8 bases not matched to a gene. Germline CDR1 reads LNHDA; CDR2 reads SQIVND (reference sequence). This CDR3 has 16 residues. This CDR3 reads CASSISGRAINGELFF. DNA for the CDR3: TGTGCCAGTAGTATCAGCGGGAGGGCCATAAACGGGGAGCTGTTTTTT. Supplemented by reference TRBV19 and TRBJ2-2, the full variable domain reads DGGITQSPKYLFRKEGQNVTLSCEQNLNHDAMYWYRQDPGQGLRLIYYSQIVNDFQKGDIAEGYSVSREKKESFPLTVTSAQKNPTAFYLCASSISGRAINGELFFGEGSRLTVL.

The chain recombines TRBV30 with TRBJ2-1; D is unresolved. The CDR3 covers 14 residues. Deletions cut 4 bases from V and 1 base from J, with 11 bases between. Germline loops: CDR1 GTSNPN, CDR2 SVGIG (reference sequence). The CDR3 region has the DNA TGTGCCTGGAAAGCCCGAACTTCCTACAATGAGCAGTTCTTC. Protein sequence: CAWKARTSYNEQFF.

The chain uses TRBV5-1 and TRBJ1-1, with TRBD1 matching 9 bases. Germline CDR1 is SGHRS and CDR2 is YFSETQ. Trimming cost V 7 bases and J 5 bases; bases outside gene matches: 6. This CDR3 region has 13 residues. CDR3 in DNA: TGCGCCAGCGGGACAGGGATGGAAACTGAAGCTTTCTTT. It specifies CASGTGMETEAFF.

The chain has TRBV6-5 and TRBJ2-3; a weak D match, TRBD1 (7 bases). The germline gives CDR1 MNHEY, CDR2 SVGAGI. V lost 6 bases and J lost 10, with 17 bases in between. The CDR3 is 13 residues long. The CDR3 DNA is TGTGCCAGCAGCCTGATGACAGGGACTGCGCAGTATTTT. Translation: CASSLMTGTAQYF.

The chain employs TRBV28 and TRBJ2-5; no clear D. The germline V and J ends were trimmed by 2 bases and 5 bases, with 9 bases remaining between them. The CDR3 runs 13 residues. Germline loops: CDR1 MDHEN, CDR2 SYDVKM. For the CDR3, the DNA is TGTGCCAGCAGTTTAAGAATCGAGGAGACCCAGTACTTC. Translating gives CASSLRIEETQYF.

This clone was picked up a small number of times. J is TRBJ2-1 and V is TRBV2, with a weak D call TRBD2 (6 bases). The V end was cut by 6 bases, the J end by 7 bases, with 13 bases between. The CDR3 has 13 residues. The germline V gene has CDR1 SNHLY and CDR2 FYNNEI. The CDR3 sequence: CASRGDSLNEQFF. For the CDR3, the DNA is TGTGCCAGCAGGGGGGACTCGTTAAATGAGCAGTTCTTC.

V and J are TRBV5-1 and TRBJ1-1, with D perhaps matching TRBD1 (6 bases). The V and J ends lost 3 bases and 1 base respectively, with 13 bases between them. Germline V lookup: CDR1 SGHRS, CDR2 YFSETQ. This CDR3 is 15 amino acids long. In DNA, the CDR3 is TGCGCCAGCAGCTGGGCCCTGACAGGGAACACTGAAGCTTTCTTT. Protein sequence: CASSWALTGNTEAFF.

The sample holds a few counts of this clone. This rearrangement joins TRBV19 to TRBJ1-2; tentatively, D is TRBD1 (6 bases). The germline V gene has CDR1 LNHDA and CDR2 SQIVND (reference sequence). With 5 bases removed from V and 0 bases from J, the gap between germline ends came to 13 bases. The CDR3 length is 15 residues. The CDR3 region has the DNA TGTGCCAGTAGTGCCGCCGGGACACCTAACTATGGCTACACCTTC. This sequence encodes CASSAAGTPNYGYTF.

The CDR3 region is CASSEYKRAAQYF. The CDR3 DNA is TGTGCCAGCAGTGAATATAAAAGGGCCGCGCAGTACTTC. This chain connects TRBV25-1 to TRBJ2-7; D not certain. V was trimmed by 0 bases and J by 9 bases, leaving 12 bases between them. The CDR3 totals 13 residues. The germline gives CDR1 MGHDK, CDR2 SYGVNS.

The chain uses TRBV28 and TRBJ1-2; TRBD1 matches 8 bases. The CDR3 contains 15 residues. The germline V gene has CDR1 MDHEN and CDR2 SYDVKM. V dropped 5 bases and J dropped 6; count of bases not matched to a gene: 11. The CDR3 loop is CASSPFYQGANGYTF. The CDR3 DNA is TGTGCCAGCAGTCCCTTTTATCAGGGGGCGAATGGCTACACCTTC.

The rearrangement uses TRBV28 and TRBJ2-3; 8 nucleotides agree with TRBD1. The CDR3 length is 17 residues. V gave up 3 bases and J gave up 3 bases; unmatched junction bases: 11. Germline V lookup: CDR1 MDHEN, CDR2 SYDVKM. In DNA form, the CDR3 reads TGTGCCAGCAGTTTCGCCGGACAGGGATTTCGGACAGATACGCAGTATTTT. It yields the protein CASSFAGQGFRTDTQYF. The full variable domain, completed using reference TRBV28 and TRBJ2-3, is DVKVTQSSRYLVKRTGEKVFLECVQDMDHENMFWYRQDPGLGLRLIYFSYDVKMKEKGDIPEGYSVSREKKERFSLILESASTNQTSMYLCASSFAGQGFRTDTQYFGPGTRLTVL.

This chain connects TRBV19 to TRBJ2-2; 7 positions match TRBD2. V lost 2 bases, J lost 4 bases, and 4 bases stayed unmatched. This CDR3 region has 15 residues. In germline, CDR1 is LNHDA, CDR2 SQIVND (reference sequence). In DNA form, the CDR3 reads TGTGCCAGTAGTATACGGACTAGAGTCACCGGGGAGCTGTTTTTT. Protein product: CASSIRTRVTGELFF.

The chain carries TRBV11-2 and TRBJ2-2; no firm D call. Trimming left V 5 bases short and J 1 base short, with 17 bases between. CDR1 and CDR2 (germline): SGHAT, FQNNGV. The CDR3 runs 17 residues. CDR3 amino acids: CASSRIGPVENTGELFF. The CDR3 bases are TGTGCCAGCAGCCGGATCGGGCCAGTTGAGAACACCGGGGAGCTGTTTTTT.

V gene TRBV6-1 combines with J gene TRBJ2-7; TRBD2 matches at 8 bases. Losses at the gene ends were 6 bases for V and 3 bases for J; bases not matched to a gene: 10. This CDR3 is 15 amino acids long. Germline CDR1 is MNHNS and CDR2 is SASEGT. CDR3 sequence (DNA): TGTGCCAGCAGCCTCAAACTAGCGGAGGGCTACGAGCAGTACTTC. It yields the protein CASSLKLAEGYEQYF.

CDR3 region: CASSDSPLAGVPYNEQFF. CDR3 bases: TGTGCCAGCAGTGATTCCCCCCTAGCGGGAGTTCCCTACAATGAGCAGTTCTTC. The rearrangement joins TRBV2 to TRBJ2-1; 10 bases are a match to TRBD2. The CDR3 is 18 amino acids. V dropped 3 bases and J dropped 2; count of bases not matched to a gene: 10. Germline V gives CDR1 SNHLY, CDR2 FYNNEI.

The V call is TRBV9, the J call TRBJ1-6; D remains ambiguous. In germline, CDR1 is SGDLS, CDR2 YYNGEE. This CDR3 spans 13 amino acids. V shed 3 bases and J shed 3 bases, with 4 bases lying between them. The CDR3 sequence is CASSADYNSPLHF. The CDR3 DNA is TGTGCCAGCAGCGCCGACTATAATTCACCCCTCCACTTT.

The V gene is TRBV6-6, the J gene TRBJ2-7; D might be TRBD1 (6 bases). Trimming removed 6 bases at V and 1 base at J, with 19 bases between. There are 16 residues in the CDR3. Germline loops: CDR1 MNHNY, CDR2 SVGAGI (reference sequence). The CDR3 DNA reads TGTGCCAGCAGGGCACACAGGGACGAACTTTCCTACGAGCAGTACTTC. Residues: CASRAHRDELSYEQYF.

DNA for the CDR3: TGTGCCAGCAGTCCACTTAGCAATCAGCCCCAGCATTTT. Amino acids: CASSPLSNQPQHF. The J gene is TRBJ1-5, the V gene TRBV27; no firm D call. Deletions cut 5 bases from V and 0 bases from J, with 5 bases between. Per the germline V gene, CDR1 is MNHEY and CDR2 is SMNVEV (reference sequence). The CDR3 is made up of 13 amino acids.

This rearrangement joins TRBV9 to TRBJ1-5; the match to TRBD1 covers 8 bases. Per germline, CDR1 SGDLS and CDR2 YYNGEE. The CDR3 totals 16 residues. Trimming cost V 6 bases and J 2 bases; bases outside gene matches: 10. In DNA, the CDR3 is TGTGCCAGCAACTTCAGGGGGCTGAGGGGCAATCAGCCCCAGCATTTT. This translates into CASNFRGLRGNQPQHF.

The genes are TRBV18 and TRBJ2-1; 7 bases line up with TRBD2. The junction had 8 bases not matched to a gene; V was cut back by 3 bases and J by 9 bases. CDR1 is KGHSH, CDR2 LQKENI, per germline. The CDR3 is 14 amino acids. CDR3 bases: TGTGCCAGCTCACCCCCTAGCGGTAGGAGTGAGCAGTTCTTC. This encodes CASSPPSGRSEQFF.

The chain uses TRBV4-1 and TRBJ2-2; D may be TRBD2 (7 bases). This CDR3 has 16 residues. Germline-derived CDR1 and CDR2 are MGHRA and YSYEKL. V lost 3 bases and J 0 bases, leaving 11 bases between the germline ends. The CDR3 DNA follows: TGCGCCAGCAGCCACAGGGGAGGGCCGAACACCGGGGAGCTGTTTTTT. Its protein is CASSHRGGPNTGELFF.